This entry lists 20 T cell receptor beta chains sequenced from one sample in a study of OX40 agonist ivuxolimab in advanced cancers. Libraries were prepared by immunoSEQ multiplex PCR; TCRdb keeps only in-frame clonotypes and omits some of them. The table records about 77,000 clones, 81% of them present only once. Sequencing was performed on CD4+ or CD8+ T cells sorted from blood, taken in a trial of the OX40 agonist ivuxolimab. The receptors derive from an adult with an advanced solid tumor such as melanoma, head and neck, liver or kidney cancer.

The CDR3 protein is CASSATLKAGDSYNEQFF. CDR3 in DNA: TGTGCCAGCAGCGCCACCCTTAAGGCGGGCGACTCATACAATGAGCAGTTCTTC. This sequence joins TRBV9 and TRBJ2-1, with D maybe TRBD2 (5 bases). Germline V gene sequence: CDR1 SGDLS, CDR2 YYNGEE. Trimming left V 3 bases short and J 4 bases short, with 23 bases between. This CDR3 is 18 amino acids long.

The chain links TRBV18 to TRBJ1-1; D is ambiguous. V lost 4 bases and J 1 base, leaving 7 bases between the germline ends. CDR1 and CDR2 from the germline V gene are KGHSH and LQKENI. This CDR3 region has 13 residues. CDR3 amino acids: CASSQEGNTEAFF. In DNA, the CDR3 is TGTGCCAGCTCACAAGAAGGGAACACTGAAGCTTTCTTT.

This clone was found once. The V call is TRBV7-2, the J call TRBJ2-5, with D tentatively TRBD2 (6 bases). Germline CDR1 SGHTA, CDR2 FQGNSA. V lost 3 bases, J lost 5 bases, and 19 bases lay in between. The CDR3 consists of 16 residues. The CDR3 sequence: CASSFLKTRGSETQYF. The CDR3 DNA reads TGTGCCAGCAGCTTCTTAAAGACTAGAGGGAGCGAGACCCAGTACTTC.

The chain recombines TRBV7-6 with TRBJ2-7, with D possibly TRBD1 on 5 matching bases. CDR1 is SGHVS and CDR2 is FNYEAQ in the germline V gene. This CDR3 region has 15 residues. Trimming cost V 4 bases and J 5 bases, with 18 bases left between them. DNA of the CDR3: TGTGCCAGCAGCTCCGGCGCAGGGTTATACAACGAGCAGTACTTC. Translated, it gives CASSSGAGLYNEQYF.

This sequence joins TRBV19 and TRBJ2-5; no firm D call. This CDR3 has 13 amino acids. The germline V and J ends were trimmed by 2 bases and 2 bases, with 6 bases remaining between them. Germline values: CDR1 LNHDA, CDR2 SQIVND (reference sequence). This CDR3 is CASSIRHQETQYF. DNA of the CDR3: TGTGCCAGTAGTATACGGCATCAAGAGACCCAGTACTTC.

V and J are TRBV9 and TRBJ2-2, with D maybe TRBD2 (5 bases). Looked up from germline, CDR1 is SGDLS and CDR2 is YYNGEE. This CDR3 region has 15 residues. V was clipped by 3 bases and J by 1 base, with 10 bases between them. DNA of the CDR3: TGTGCCAGCAGCGACGGACTCGAGAACACCGGGGAGCTGTTTTTT. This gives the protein CASSDGLENTGELFF.

CDR3 nucleotide sequence: TGTGCCAGCAGTCTACCCGGGACAGGGACCTACGAGCAGTACTTC. This translates into CASSLPGTGTYEQYF. This sequence joins TRBV11-3 and TRBJ2-7; TRBD1 matches at 9 bases. The CDR3 runs 15 residues. V trimming: 6 bases; J trimming: 2 bases; junction bases outside the gene matches: 8. CDR1 is SGHNT, CDR2 YENEEA, per germline. The whole variable domain, remainder taken from reference TRBV11-3 and TRBJ2-7, is EAGVVQSPRYKIIEKKQPVAFWCNPISGHNTLYWYLQNLGQGPELLIRYENEEAVDDSQLPKDRFSAERLKGVDSTLKIQPAELGDSAVYLCASSLPGTGTYEQYFGPGTRLTVT.

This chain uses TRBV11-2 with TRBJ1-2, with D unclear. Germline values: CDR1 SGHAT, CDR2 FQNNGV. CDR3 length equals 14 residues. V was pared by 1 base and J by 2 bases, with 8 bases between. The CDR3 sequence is CASSLVLGNYGYTF. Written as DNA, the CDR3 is TGTGCCAGCAGCTTAGTGTTGGGGAACTATGGCTACACCTTC.

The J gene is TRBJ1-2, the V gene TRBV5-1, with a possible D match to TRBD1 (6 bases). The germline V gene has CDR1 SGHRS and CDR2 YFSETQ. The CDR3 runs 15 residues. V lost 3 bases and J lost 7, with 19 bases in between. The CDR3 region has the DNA TGCGCCAGCAGCTCCGACAGGAACCTCGGGGGTGGCTACACCTTC. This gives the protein CASSSDRNLGGGYTF.

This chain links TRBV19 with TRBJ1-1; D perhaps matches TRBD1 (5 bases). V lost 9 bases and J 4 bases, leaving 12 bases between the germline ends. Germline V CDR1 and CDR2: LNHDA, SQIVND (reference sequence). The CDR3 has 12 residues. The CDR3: CASQRGTTEAFF. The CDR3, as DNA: TGTGCCAGCCAAAGGGGCACCACTGAAGCTTTCTTT.

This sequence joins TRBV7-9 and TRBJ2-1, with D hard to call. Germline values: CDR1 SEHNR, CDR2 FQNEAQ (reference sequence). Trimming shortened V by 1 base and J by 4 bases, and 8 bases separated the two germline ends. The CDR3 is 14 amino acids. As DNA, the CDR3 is TGTGCCAGCAGCTTAGTATTTATGTACAATGAGCAGTTCTTC. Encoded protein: CASSLVFMYNEQFF.

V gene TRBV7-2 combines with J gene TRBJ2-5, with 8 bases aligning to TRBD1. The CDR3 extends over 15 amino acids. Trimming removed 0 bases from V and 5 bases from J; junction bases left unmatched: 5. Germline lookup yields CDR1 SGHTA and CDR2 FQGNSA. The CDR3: CASSLADRGGETQYF. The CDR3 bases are TGTGCCAGCAGCTTAGCTGACAGGGGCGGTGAGACCCAGTACTTC.

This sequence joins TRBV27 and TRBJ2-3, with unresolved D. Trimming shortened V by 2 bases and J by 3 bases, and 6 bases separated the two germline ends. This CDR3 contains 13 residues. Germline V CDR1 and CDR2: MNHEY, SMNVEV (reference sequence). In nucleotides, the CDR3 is TGTGCCAGCAGTTTAGGCCTAACAGATACGCAGTATTTT. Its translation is CASSLGLTDTQYF.

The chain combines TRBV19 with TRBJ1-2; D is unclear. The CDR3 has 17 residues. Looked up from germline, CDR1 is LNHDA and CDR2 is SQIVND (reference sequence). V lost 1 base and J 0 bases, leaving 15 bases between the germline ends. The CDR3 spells CASSIGPGGGANYGYTF. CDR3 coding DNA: TGTGCCAGTAGTATAGGTCCGGGTGGAGGCGCTAACTATGGCTACACCTTC.

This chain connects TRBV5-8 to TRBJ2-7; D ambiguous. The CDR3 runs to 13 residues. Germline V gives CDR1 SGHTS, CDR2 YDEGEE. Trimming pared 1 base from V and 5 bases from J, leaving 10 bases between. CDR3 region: CASSLLGRNEQYF. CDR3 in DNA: TGTGCCAGCAGCTTGTTAGGTCGGAACGAGCAGTACTTC.

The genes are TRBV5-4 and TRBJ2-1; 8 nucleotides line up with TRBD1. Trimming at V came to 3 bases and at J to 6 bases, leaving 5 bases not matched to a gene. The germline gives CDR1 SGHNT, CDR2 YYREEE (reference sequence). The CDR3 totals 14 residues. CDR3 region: CASSYQDRGNEQFF. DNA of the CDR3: TGTGCCAGCAGCTATCAAGACAGGGGCAATGAGCAGTTCTTC. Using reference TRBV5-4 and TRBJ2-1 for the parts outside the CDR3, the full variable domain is ETGVTQSPTHLIKTRGQQVTLRCSSQSGHNTVSWYQQALGQGPQFIFQYYREEENGRGNFPPRFSGLQFPNYSSELNVNALELDDSALYLCASSYQDRGNEQFFGPGTRLTVL.

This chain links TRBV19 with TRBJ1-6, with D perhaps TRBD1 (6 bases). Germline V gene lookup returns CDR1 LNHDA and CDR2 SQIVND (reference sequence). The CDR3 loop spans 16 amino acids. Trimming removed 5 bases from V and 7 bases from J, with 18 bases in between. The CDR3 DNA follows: TGTGCCAGTAGTCCAGAAGTGGGGGCAGGGAATTCACCCCTCCACTTT. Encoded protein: CASSPEVGAGNSPLHF.

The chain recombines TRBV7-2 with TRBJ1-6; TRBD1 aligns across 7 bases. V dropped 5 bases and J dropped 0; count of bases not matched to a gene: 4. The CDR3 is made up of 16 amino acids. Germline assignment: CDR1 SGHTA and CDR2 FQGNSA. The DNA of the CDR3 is TGTGCCAGCAGCCCGGACAGGACCTCCTATAATTCACCCCTCCACTTT. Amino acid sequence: CASSPDRTSYNSPLHF.

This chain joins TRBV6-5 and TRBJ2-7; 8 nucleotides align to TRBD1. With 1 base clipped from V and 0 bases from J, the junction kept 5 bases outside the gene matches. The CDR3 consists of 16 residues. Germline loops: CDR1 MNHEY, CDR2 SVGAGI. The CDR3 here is CASSYFPGGPSYEQYF. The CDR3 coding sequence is TGTGCCAGCAGTTACTTTCCAGGGGGCCCCTCCTACGAGCAGTACTTC.

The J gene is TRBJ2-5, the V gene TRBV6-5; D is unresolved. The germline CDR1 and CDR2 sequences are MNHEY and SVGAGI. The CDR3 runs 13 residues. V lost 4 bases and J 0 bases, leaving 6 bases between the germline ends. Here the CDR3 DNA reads TGTGCCAGCAGTTTCCGGGACCAAGAGACCCAGTACTTC. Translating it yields CASSFRDQETQYF.